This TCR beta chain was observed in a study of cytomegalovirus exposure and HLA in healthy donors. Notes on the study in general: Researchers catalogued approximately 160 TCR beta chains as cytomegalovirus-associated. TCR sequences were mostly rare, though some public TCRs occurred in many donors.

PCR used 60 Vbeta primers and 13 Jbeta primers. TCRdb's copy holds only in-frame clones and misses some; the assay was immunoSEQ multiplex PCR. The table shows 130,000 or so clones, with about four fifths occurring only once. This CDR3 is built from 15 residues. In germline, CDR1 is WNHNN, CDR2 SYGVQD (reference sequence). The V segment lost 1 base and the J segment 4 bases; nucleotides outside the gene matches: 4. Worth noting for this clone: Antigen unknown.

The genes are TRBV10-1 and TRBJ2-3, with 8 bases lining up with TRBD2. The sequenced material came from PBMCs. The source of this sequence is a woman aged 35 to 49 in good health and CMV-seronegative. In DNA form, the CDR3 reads TGCGCCAGCAGTGAGTACGGGGGGGCCCCAGATACGCAGTATTTT. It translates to CASSEYGGAPDTQYF.